Presented here are 5 T cell receptor beta chains from one specimen sequenced in a study of PD-L1 blockade in urothelial cancer (dated by TCRdb to 2017 to 2019). The sample's time point label is to be understood as: pretreatment peripheral blood. Libraries were prepared through the immunoSEQ multiplex PCR assay. The clones in this table, taken by TCRdb from immuneACCESS, are in-frame only. Not every clone is retained; where verified, under half of the shortfall comes from an unresolved V gene, and the cause of the rest is unknown. The sample table shows under 40,000 clones, and around four fifths are seen once. The top ten clonotypes cover about 6.8% of the sample. The sample was PBMCs, taken around atezolizumab (anti-PD-L1) treatment. Source of these receptors: a man aged 55 to 70 with urothelial cancer.

The chain joins TRBV2 to TRBJ2-5; weak D call: TRBD1 (7 bases). The CDR3 spans 17 residues. V was trimmed by 2 bases and J by 5 bases, leaving 21 bases between them. Germline V CDR1 and CDR2: SNHLY, FYNNEI. For the CDR3, the DNA is TGTGCCAGCAGTGAATCTGGGGACAGTGGAGGGGTGGAGACCCAGTACTTC. Protein product: CASSESGDSGGVETQYF. Drawing the rest from reference TRBV2 and TRBJ2-5, the complete variable domain is EPEVTQTPSHQVTQMGQEVILRCVPISNHLYFYWYRQILGQKVEFLVSFYNNEISEKSEIFDDQFSVERPDGSNFTLKIRSTKLEDSAMYFCASSESGDSGGVETQYFGPGTRLLVL.

The chain couples TRBV14 to TRBJ2-3, with TRBD1 as a possible D gene (6 bases). This CDR3 comprises 15 residues. V was trimmed by 4 bases and J by 5 bases, leaving 16 bases between them. In germline, CDR1 is SGHDN, CDR2 FVKESK. CDR3 nucleotides: TGTGCCAGCAGCCTAATTTTAACAGGGAGAGATACGCAGTATTTT. As protein: CASSLILTGRDTQYF.

J is TRBJ2-6 and V is TRBV6-1, with no clear D. V lost 2 bases to trimming and J lost 2 bases, with 7 bases between them. The CDR3 covers 15 residues. Per germline, CDR1 MNHNS and CDR2 SASEGT. DNA for the CDR3: TGTGCCAGCAGTGAACGCGCCACTGGGGCCAACGTCCTGACTTTC. The encoded protein is CASSERATGANVLTF.

This chain links TRBV9 with TRBJ1-6, with 9 nucleotides matching TRBD1. Per the germline V gene, CDR1 is SGDLS and CDR2 is YYNGEE. This CDR3 contains 14 residues. The junction had 5 bases not matched to a gene; V was cut back by 3 bases and J by 10 bases. The CDR3 DNA sequence: TGTGCCAGCAGCGCGGGACAGGGATGGTCACCCCTCCACTTT. This translates into CASSAGQGWSPLHF.

As concerns this clone: The junction departs from germline at one end; a sequencing error may be responsible. The chain employs TRBV2 and TRBJ2-7; 7 nucleotides match TRBD2. The CDR3 sequence is 12 residues long. Germline V lookup: CDR1 SNHLY, CDR2 FYNNEI. CDR3 amino acids: CASHLSGTEPYF. The CDR3 DNA follows: TGTGCCAGCCACCTCAGCGGGACCGAGCCGTACTTC.